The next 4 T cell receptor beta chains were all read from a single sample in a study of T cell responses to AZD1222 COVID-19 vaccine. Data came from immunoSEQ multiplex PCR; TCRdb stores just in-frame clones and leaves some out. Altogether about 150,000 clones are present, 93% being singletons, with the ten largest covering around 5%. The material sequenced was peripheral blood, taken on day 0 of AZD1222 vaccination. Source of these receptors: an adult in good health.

Here the CDR3 reads CASSVPDRGDEQFF. The CDR3 DNA reads TGTGCCAGCAGTGTCCCCGACAGGGGTGATGAGCAGTTCTTC. The chain carries TRBV25-1 and TRBJ2-1; 8 bases match TRBD1. CDR1 and CDR2 from the germline V gene are MGHDK and SYGVNS. This CDR3 spans 14 amino acids. Germline trimming cut 4 bases from V and 8 bases from J; bases unmatched to any gene: 7.

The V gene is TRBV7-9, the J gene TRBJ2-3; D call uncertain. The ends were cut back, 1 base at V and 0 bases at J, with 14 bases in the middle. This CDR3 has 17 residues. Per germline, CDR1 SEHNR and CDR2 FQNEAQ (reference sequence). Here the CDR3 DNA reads TGTGCCAGCAGCTTAGGTCATTGGGCAGATAGCACAGATACGCAGTATTTT. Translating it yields CASSLGHWADSTDTQYF.

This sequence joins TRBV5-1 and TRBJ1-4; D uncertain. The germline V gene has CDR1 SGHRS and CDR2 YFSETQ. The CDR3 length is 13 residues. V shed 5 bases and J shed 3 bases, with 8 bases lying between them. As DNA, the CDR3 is TGCGCCAGCAGTAGAGATCCTAATGAAAAACTGTTTTTT. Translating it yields CASSRDPNEKLFF.

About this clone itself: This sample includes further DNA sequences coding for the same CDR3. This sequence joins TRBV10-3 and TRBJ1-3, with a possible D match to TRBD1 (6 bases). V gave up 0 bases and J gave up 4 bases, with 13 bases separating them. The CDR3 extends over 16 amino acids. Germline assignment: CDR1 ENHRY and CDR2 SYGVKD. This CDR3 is CAISESGGRSGNTIYF. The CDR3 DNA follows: TGTGCCATCAGTGAGTCAGGGGGGCGTTCCGGAAACACCATATATTTT.